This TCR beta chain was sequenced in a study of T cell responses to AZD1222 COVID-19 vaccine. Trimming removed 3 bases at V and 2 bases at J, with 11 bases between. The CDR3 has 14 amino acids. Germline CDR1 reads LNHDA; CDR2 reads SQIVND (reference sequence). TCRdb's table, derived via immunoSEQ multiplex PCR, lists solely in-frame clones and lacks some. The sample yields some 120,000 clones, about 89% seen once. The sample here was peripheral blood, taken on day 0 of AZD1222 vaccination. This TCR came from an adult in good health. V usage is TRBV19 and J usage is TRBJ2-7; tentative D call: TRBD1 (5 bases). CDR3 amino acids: CASSMQGAAYEQYF. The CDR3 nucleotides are TGTGCCAGTAGTATGCAAGGGGCAGCCTACGAGCAGTACTTC.